This is a list of T cell receptor beta chains from one sample in a study of regulatory T cells in long-lasting Graves disease. TCRdb re-called the multiplex PCR reads through MiXCR, storing one row per CDR3 protein. The sample lists about 620,000 distinct CDR3 sequences; roughly 15% were seen once. These sequences were also reported in another study, on T cells in Graves' hyperthyroidism and ophthalmopathy.

Sequencing was performed on peripheral blood mononuclear cells (PBMCs), taken at new diagnosis, from a patient treated with antithyroid drugs. These receptors came from a woman under 40 with Graves disease. Each CDR3 is given with its conserved first and last residue. A D gene is named only where the DNA matches it firmly. Clone sizes are given selectively: once, few, many, or a class where the clone is expanded.

>-|TRBV3-1|16|-|TRBJ2-2
TGTGCCAGCAGCTTCAGCGGAGATCTGTTCTCCGGGGAGCTGTTTTTT
CASSFSGDLFSGELFF
>-|TRBV12-3/TRBV12-4|14|many|TRBJ2-7
TGTGCCAGCACCCCGGCGGGAAACTCCTACGAGCAGTACTTC
CASTPAGNSYEQYF
>TRBD2|TRBV6-2/TRBV6-3|18|few|TRBJ2-7
TGTGCCAGCGCCCGAGCAGCTAGCGGGAGTTCTTCTCTCTACGAGCAGTACTTC
CASARAASGSSSLYEQYF
>TRBD1|TRBV6-9|15|many|TRBJ2-5
TGTGCCAGCAGTTACTCCAGGACAGGAGTGGAGACCCAGTACTTC
CASSYSRTGVETQYF
>TRBD1|TRBV7-9|18|few|TRBJ2-5
TGTGCCAGCAGCTTAGACGGTTTTCGGAACAGGGGTCAAGAGACCCAGTACTTC
CASSLDGFRNRGQETQYF
>-|TRBV19|15|-|TRBJ2-2
TGTGCCAGTACTCCTCCCCTACTGTACACCGGGGAGCTGTTTTTT
CASTPPLLYTGELFF
>-|TRBV3-1|14|-|TRBJ1-6
TGTGCCAGCAGCCAACTGGGAGGGGATTCACCCCTCCACTTT
CASSQLGGDSPLHF
>-|TRBV7-9|15|few|TRBJ1-1
TGTGCCAGCAACCCTGGAGTCGGGGTGAACACTGAAGCTTTCTTT
CASNPGVGVNTEAFF
>-|TRBV3-1|17|many|TRBJ2-1
TGTGCCAGCAGCCAGGGGGTATCGGAACGCTCCTACAATGAGCAGTTCTTC
CASSQGVSERSYNEQFF
>-|TRBV27|15|many|TRBJ2-2
TGTGCCAGCAGTTTATCGTCCTTTAACACCGGGGAGCTGTTTTTT
CASSLSSFNTGELFF
>-|TRBV7-9|14|many|TRBJ1-2
TGTGCCAGCAGCAGAGGGGCAGAGGCTTTAGACTACACCTTC
CASSRGAEALDYTF
>-|TRBV5-5|14|few|TRBJ2-1
TGTGCCAGCAGCTTGGAATCCGGGACCAATGAGCAGTTCTTC
CASSLESGTNEQFF
>-|TRBV27|15|-|TRBJ1-4
TGTGCCAGCAGTCCCCACCTCGTGGGGGGCGAAAAACTGTTTTTT
CASSPHLVGGEKLFF
>-|TRBV19|14|few|TRBJ2-6
TGTGCCAGTAGTATCCTGTCCCCAGGTCCCGTCCTGACTTTC
CASSILSPGPVLTF
>-|TRBV6-1|14|few|TRBJ1-2
TGTGCCAGCAGTGAAGCGGTGGGCGCGCGGGGCTACACCTTC
CASSEAVGARGYTF
>-|TRBV9|14|few|TRBJ1-1
TGTGCCAGCAGCGCAGGTGCTATGAACACTGAAGCTTTCTTT
CASSAGAMNTEAFF
>-|TRBV20-1|13|many|TRBJ1-1
TGCAGTGCTGAACGTCCACTGGGCACTGAAGCTTTCTTT
CSAERPLGTEAFF
>-|TRBV6-1|16|many|TRBJ1-5
TGTGCCAGCAGTGCCGAGGCGGTCCATAGCAATCAGCCCCAGCATTTT
CASSAEAVHSNQPQHF
>-|TRBV28|15|-|TRBJ1-3
TGTGCCAGCAGTTTAGCCCGGTACTCTGGAAACACCATATATTTT
CASSLARYSGNTIYF
>-|TRBV7-9|14|many|TRBJ1-1
TGTGCCAGCAGCCTACAGGGTCAGGGATCTGAAGCTTTCTTT
CASSLQGQGSEAFF
>-|TRBV7-9|13|many|TRBJ2-7
TGTGCCAGCAGCTTAAATACAGCCTACGAGCAGTACTTC
CASSLNTAYEQYF
>-|TRBV7-2|15|many|TRBJ1-1
TGTGCCAGCAGCAACAGACAAGGATCATACACTGAAGCTTTCTTT
CASSNRQGSYTEAFF
>-|TRBV2|13|few|TRBJ2-6
TGTGCCGGGGGCTCGGGGGGGGCCAACGTCCTGACTTTC
CAGGSGGANVLTF
>-|TRBV7-9|12|-|TRBJ1-2
TGTGCCAGCAGCTTAGAATCGGGTGGCTACACCTTC
CASSLESGGYTF
>-|TRBV10-3|15|many|TRBJ1-5
TGTGCCATCAGTGAGGGGGGGGAGAGCAATCAGCCCCAGCATTTT
CAISEGGESNQPQHF
>-|TRBV7-2|14|many|TRBJ1-2
TGTGCCAGCAGCTTACGAGACACGGGGTATGGCTACACCTTC
CASSLRDTGYGYTF
>TRBD1|TRBV2|15|many|TRBJ2-7
TGTGCCAGCAGCACCGGGACAGGGCCCCCCTACGAGCAGTACTTC
CASSTGTGPPYEQYF
>-|TRBV6-1|13|many|TRBJ1-6
TGTGCCAGCAGTGTAGGAATTAATTCACCCCTCCACTTT
CASSVGINSPLHF
>-|TRBV20-1|16|many|TRBJ1-1
TGCAGTGCTAGAGTAGGGAGATGGGACTGGGACACTGAAGCTTTCTTT
CSARVGRWDWDTEAFF
>TRBD1|TRBV12-3/TRBV12-4|14|-|TRBJ1-1
TGTGCCAGCAGTTGGCAGGGGGCAATCACTGAAGCTTTCTTT
CASSWQGAITEAFF
>-|TRBV19|13|many|TRBJ1-1
TGTGCCAGTAGTTCCATCTCGGGCGCTGAAGCTTTCTTT
CASSSISGAEAFF
>TRBD1|TRBV20-1|13|-|TRBJ1-4
TGCAGTGCGTACAGGGGGCTTGAGGAAAAACTGTTTTTT
CSAYRGLEEKLFF
>TRBD1|TRBV12-3/TRBV12-4|16|few|TRBJ2-1
TGTGCCAGCACCGACCGCCCGGGACAGATCTACAATGAGCAGTTCTTC
CASTDRPGQIYNEQFF
>TRBD1|TRBV27|14|many|TRBJ1-1
TGTGCCAGCAGTTTATGGGCAGGGGGGACTGAAGCTTTCTTT
CASSLWAGGTEAFF
>TRBD2|TRBV6-1|15|-|TRBJ2-2
TGTGCCAGCAGTGTTCAGCGGGAGGTCCCCGGGGAGCTGTTTTTT
CASSVQREVPGELFF
>TRBD1|TRBV27|15|few|TRBJ2-3
TGTGCCAGCAGTCTCGGGACAGCGTACACAGATACGCAGTATTTT
CASSLGTAYTDTQYF
>-|TRBV5-1|12|-|TRBJ2-1
TGCGCCAGCAGCTTACCCAACAATGAGCAGTTCTTC
CASSLPNNEQFF
>-|TRBV11-2|19|few|TRBJ1-6
TGTGCCAGCAGTTCGCGGGTGGTTACAGGGATTTTAGGGGATTCACCCCTCCACTTT
CASSSRVVTGILGDSPLHF
>TRBD1|TRBV12-5|11|many|TRBJ2-7
TGTGCTAGTGGCTTCAGACAGGGGCAGTACTTC
CASGFRQGQYF
>-|TRBV28|11|many|TRBJ2-7
TGTGCCAGCAGTACCATCTACGAGCAGTACTTC
CASSTIYEQYF
>TRBD2|TRBV7-3|15|many|TRBJ2-1
TGTGCCAGCAGCCCTCAGGGCGCGGGAGGGAATGAGCAGTTCTTC
CASSPQGAGGNEQFF
>-|TRBV20-1|12|few|TRBJ1-2
TGCAGTGCGAGTAGAGGGTCTGGTGGCTACACCTTC
CSASRGSGGYTF